Listed below are T cell receptor beta chains from one sample, sequenced in a study of identical twins. MiXCR was run by TCRdb on the 5' RACE reads, yielding one entry per CDR3 protein. The table has 400,000 to 500,000 distinct CDR3 sequences, approximately 18% seen once. The sample was naive T cells sorted from blood. Receptor source: a man aged 50 to 60 in good health. CDR3s include the opening cysteine and the closing phenylalanine or tryptophan. Fields, in order: J gene, clone size, D gene, V gene, CDR3 DNA, CDR3 protein. A D gene is named only where the DNA matches it firmly. Size is omitted from some rows. Given values are once, few, many or a class for expanded clones.

TRBJ2-6,many,.,TRBV20-1,TGCAGTGCTAGTCTCCTCTCTGGGGCCAACGTCCTGACTTTC,CSASLLSGANVLTF
TRBJ1-2,few,.,TRBV10-3,TGTGCCATCAGTTTTCAGTTGGCATCCTACGATCACTATGGCTACACCTTC,CAISFQLASYDHYGYTF
TRBJ2-1,many,TRBD2,TRBV5-1,TGCGCCAGCAGCTTGATATCAGGACTAGCTCACAATGAGCAGTTCTTC,CASSLISGLAHNEQFF
TRBJ1-1,.,.,TRBV5-1,TGCGCCAGCAGCTTCAAAACTATGAACACTGAAGCTTTCTTT,CASSFKTMNTEAFF
TRBJ2-5,few,.,TRBV20-1,TGCAGTGCTAGTCGGGGGTCCAACCAAGAGACCCAGTACTTC,CSASRGSNQETQYF
TRBJ2-3,.,.,TRBV15,TGTGCCACCAGCAGAATACCGGGACCTCATGTGGGTACGCAGTATTTT,CATSRIPGPHVGTQYF
TRBJ2-1,.,.,TRBV3-1,TGTGCCAGCAGTCCGTGGGGGGAGACCTACAATGAGCAGTTCTTC,CASSPWGETYNEQFF
TRBJ2-5,.,TRBD2,TRBV4-2,TGTGCCAGCAGCCAGGAAGGGACTAGCGTACAAGAGACCCAGTACTTC,CASSQEGTSVQETQYF
TRBJ2-3,.,.,TRBV11-2,TGTGCCAGCAGCTTAGATTCTGGCAGAACAGATACGCAGTATTTT,CASSLDSGRTDTQYF
TRBJ2-7,few,.,TRBV18,TGTGCCAGCTCACCGGCCAGCTCCTACGAGCAGTACTTC,CASSPASSYEQYF
TRBJ2-3,.,.,TRBV7-9,TGTGCCATGGGGGGCCGGGCCACAGATACGCAGTATTTT,CAMGGRATDTQYF
TRBJ2-1,few,TRBD2,TRBV5-6,TGTGCCAGCAGCCGTGTTGGTAGCGGGAGAGGGAATGAGCAGTTCTTC,CASSRVGSGRGNEQFF
TRBJ2-3,.,.,TRBV7-2,TGTGCCAGCAGCTTAGCGGGGGACCACACAGATACGCAGTATTTT,CASSLAGDHTDTQYF
TRBJ2-7,.,TRBD1,TRBV20-1,TGCAGTGCTAGAACTCAGTTAGGGGGCCCTTACGAGCAGTACTTC,CSARTQLGGPYEQYF
TRBJ2-3,few,.,TRBV5-1,TGCGCCAGCAGCCGGCAAAGCACAGATACGCAGTATTTT,CASSRQSTDTQYF
TRBJ2-5,many,.,TRBV7-2,TGTGCCAGCAGCCCGAGGGACGGGGAGACCCAGTACTTC,CASSPRDGETQYF